Shown below are 21 T cell receptor beta chains from a single sample sequenced in a study of human T cells and chemical hapten exposure. Documented time point: patch test 3, about 24 weeks after DPC sensitization. Treatment given: therapeutic diphenylcyclopropenone sensitization with weekly scalp DPC. In TCRdb, the RACE reads were re-called with MiXCR into one record per CDR3 protein. Among about 190,000 distinct CDR3 sequences listed, 20% to 25% were seen once. The sequencing used whole blood, collected in connection with sensitization to the hapten diphenylcyclopropenone (DPC). The source is a woman aged 40 to 55 with alopecia areata. Some clones in this sample may be carry-over from other donors' samples.

V is TRBV20-1 and J is TRBJ2-2; D not resolved. CDR1 and CDR2 (germline): DFQATT, SNEGSKA (reference sequence). The CDR3 has 15 amino acids. Between the trimmed V and J ends, which lost 2 bases and 4 bases, there was a span of 14 bases. The CDR3 nucleotides read TGCAGTGCTAGAACTCGGGTCGATGCCACCGGGGAGCTGTTTTTT. Protein sequence: CSARTRVDATGELFF.

In this sample, this clonotype turned up a few times. The chain combines TRBV29-1 with TRBJ1-2, with 10 nucleotides matching TRBD1. V gave up 5 bases and J gave up 6 bases; unmatched junction bases: 6. CDR1 SQVTM and CDR2 ANQGSEA come from the germline V gene. The CDR3 has 13 residues. The DNA of the CDR3 is TGCAGCGTTCCCGACAGGGGGCGTGATGGCTACACCTTC. It encodes CSVPDRGRDGYTF.

The chain has TRBV18 and TRBJ2-7; either TRBD1 or TRBD2 may supply D (5 bases each). Germline V gives CDR1 KGHSH, CDR2 LQKENI. The CDR3 sequence is 14 residues long. V was clipped by 3 bases and J by 7 bases, with 16 bases between them. The CDR3: CASSPGTEFGEQYF. CDR3 bases: TGTGCCAGCTCACCCGGGACCGAATTCGGTGAGCAGTACTTC.

This clonotype has just a few counts. The gene calls are TRBV2 and TRBJ1-5; no clear D gene. CDR1 and CDR2 (germline): SNHLY, FYNNEI. The CDR3 spans 14 residues. Trimming left V 2 bases short and J 5 bases short, with 10 bases between. The CDR3, as DNA: TGTGCCAGCAGTGAAAACACCTATGATCAGCCCCAGCATTTT. Its translation: CASSENTYDQPQHF. Filled out from reference TRBV2 and TRBJ1-5, the complete variable domain reads EPEVTQTPSHQVTQMGQEVILRCVPISNHLYFYWYRQILGQKVEFLVSFYNNEISEKSEIFDDQFSVERPDGSNFTLKIRSTKLEDSAMYFCASSENTYDQPQHFGDGTRLSIL.

This clonotype was detected only a few times. The chain employs TRBV28 and TRBJ2-7; 12 bases align to TRBD2. V lost 2 bases and J lost 2; bases outside the gene matches: 1. CDR3 length: 15 amino acids. Germline CDR1 reads MDHEN; CDR2 reads SYDVKM. In DNA form, the CDR3 reads TGTGCCAGCAGTTTACGGACTAGCGGGGCCTACGAGCAGTACTTC. It yields the protein CASSLRTSGAYEQYF.

Only a few counts were recorded for this clonotype. V is TRBV10-3 and J is TRBJ1-1; weak D call: TRBD1 (6 bases). This CDR3 is built from 15 residues. Germline loops: CDR1 ENHRY, CDR2 SYGVKD. The germline V and J ends were trimmed by 3 bases and 4 bases, with 15 bases remaining between them. The chain's CDR3 is CAISDLSEGGTEAFF. In nucleotides, the CDR3 is TGTGCCATCAGTGATCTAAGCGAGGGGGGCACTGAAGCTTTCTTT.

This clonotype came up once. The chain employs TRBV5-1 and TRBJ2-2; the match to TRBD1 covers 7 bases. The V segment lost 4 bases and the J segment 2 bases; nucleotides outside the gene matches: 8. Germline V gene sequence: CDR1 SGHRS, CDR2 YFSETQ. This CDR3 has 16 amino acids. The CDR3 spells CASSADRVVNTGELFF. The CDR3 nucleotides are TGCGCCAGCAGCGCCGACAGGGTTGTTAACACCGGGGAGCTGTTTTTT.

The chain has TRBV20-1 and TRBJ2-7, with D unclear. Germline CDR1 and CDR2: DFQATT and SNEGSKA (reference sequence). This CDR3 has 13 residues. Trimming removed 0 bases at V and 1 base at J, with 7 bases between. CDR3 bases: TGCAGTGCTAGAGATTACGCTTCCTACGAGCAGTACTTC. It codes for CSARDYASYEQYF.

This clonotype was seen a few times. The chain recombines TRBV29-1 with TRBJ1-4; D is unresolved. The ends were cut back, 5 bases at V and 11 bases at J, with 21 bases in the middle. CDR1 is SQVTM, CDR2 ANQGSEA, per germline. This CDR3 comprises 14 residues. CDR3 sequence (DNA): TGCAGCGTTCAAAAGGTTGGCATCGGCGCGAAACTGTTTTTT. This translates into CSVQKVGIGAKLFF.

This clonotype appeared a few times. The chain combines TRBV7-9 with TRBJ2-2, with 7 positions matching TRBD1. The CDR3 contains 16 residues. Germline values: CDR1 SEHNR, CDR2 FQNEAQ (reference sequence). Trimming removed 7 bases from V and 1 base from J; junction bases left unmatched: 9. CDR3 sequence: CASNHFRDRNTGELFF. CDR3 in DNA: TGTGCCAGCAACCACTTCCGGGACAGGAACACCGGGGAGCTGTTTTTT.

Only a few counts were recorded for this clonotype. The rearrangement joins TRBV7-9 to TRBJ2-5; D is perhaps TRBD1 (6 bases). V shed 2 bases and J shed 5 bases, with 9 bases lying between them. Per germline, CDR1 SEHNR and CDR2 FQNEAQ (reference sequence). The CDR3 length is 13 residues. As DNA, the CDR3 is TGTGCCAGCAGCTTACTGGGGGCCGAGACCCAGTACTTC. Translated, it gives CASSLLGAETQYF.

The chain employs TRBV29-1 and TRBJ2-1; possible D gene TRBD1, 5 bases. Germline CDR1 reads SQVTM; CDR2 reads ANQGSEA. CDR3 length: 12 residues. The V end lost 3 bases, the J end lost 6 bases, and 9 bases lay between the germline ends. CDR3 residues: CSVDARGNEQFF. The CDR3 region has the DNA TGCAGCGTTGATGCTAGGGGCAATGAGCAGTTCTTC.

V is TRBV12-3 or TRBV12-4 and J is TRBJ1-2, with D possibly being TRBD1 (6 bases). V gave up 3 bases and J gave up 4 bases, with 12 bases separating them. This CDR3 is built from 14 residues. The chain's CDR3 is CASSLGRTVYGYTF. The CDR3 coding sequence is TGTGCCAGCAGTTTGGGGAGGACAGTCTATGGCTACACCTTC.

V gene TRBV24-1 combines with J gene TRBJ1-5; 9 nucleotides match TRBD1. CDR1 KGHDR and CDR2 SFDVKD come from the germline V gene. The length of the CDR3 is 19 residues. V trimming: 0 bases; J trimming: 0 bases; junction bases outside the gene matches: 8. The CDR3 is CATSDLRDREFDSNQPQHF. CDR3 sequence (DNA): TGTGCCACCAGTGATTTGCGGGACAGGGAATTTGATAGCAATCAGCCCCAGCATTTT.

This clonotype has just a few counts. The CDR3 here is CASSPWKATGELFF. For the CDR3, the DNA is TGTGCCAGCAGCCCCTGGAAGGCCACCGGGGAGCTGTTTTTT. This rearrangement joins TRBV28 to TRBJ2-2, with D uncertain. This CDR3 comprises 14 residues. V shed 6 bases and J shed 4 bases, with 12 bases lying between them. Germline CDR1 reads MDHEN; CDR2 reads SYDVKM.

The chain couples TRBV7-9 to TRBJ2-6; D possibly corresponds to TRBD2 (6 bases). This CDR3 contains 15 residues. Germline V gene data show CDR1 as SEHNR and CDR2 as FQNEAQ (reference sequence). Trimming took 4 bases from V and 4 from J, leaving 11 bases between them. Written as DNA, the CDR3 is TGTGCCAGCAGCTCCTTACGGGGGGGGGCCAACGTCCTGACTTTC. Its translation: CASSSLRGGANVLTF.

V and J are TRBV5-1 and TRBJ1-1, with a possible D match to TRBD1 (6 bases). The CDR3 has 16 amino acids. Germline V lookup: CDR1 SGHRS, CDR2 YFSETQ. V lost 4 bases and J lost 1, with 17 bases in between. CDR3 nucleotide sequence: TGCGCCAGCAGCCCTGGGGGCAGCCTGGGGAACACTGAAGCTTTCTTT. It specifies CASSPGGSLGNTEAFF.

The chain combines TRBV7-2 with TRBJ2-1; 9 nucleotides align to TRBD2. V gave up 3 bases and J gave up 10 bases; unmatched junction bases: 4. This CDR3 contains 13 residues. Germline CDR1 is SGHTA and CDR2 is FQGNSA. CDR3 amino acids: CASSFSGGGEQFF. CDR3 nucleotide sequence: TGTGCCAGCAGCTTTAGCGGGGGAGGGGAGCAGTTCTTC.

The chain links TRBV6-5 to TRBJ2-5, with TRBD1 as a possible D gene (6 bases). Germline V gives CDR1 MNHEY, CDR2 SVGAGI. V was trimmed by 7 bases and J by 5 bases, leaving 14 bases between them. The CDR3 spans 13 residues. CDR3 amino acids: CASTAHGGETQYF. The CDR3 DNA sequence: TGTGCCAGCACTGCTCATGGGGGCGAGACCCAGTACTTC.

This clonotype was picked up a small number of times. The J gene is TRBJ2-2, the V gene TRBV5-1, with TRBD2 identical over 7 bases. The CDR3 loop spans 15 amino acids. Germline V gene sequence: CDR1 SGHRS, CDR2 YFSETQ. Trimming at V came to 4 bases and at J to 3 bases, leaving 6 bases not matched to a gene. Here the CDR3 reads CASSQGGSYTGELFF. CDR3 nucleotide sequence: TGCGCCAGCAGCCAGGGCGGGAGTTACACCGGGGAGCTGTTTTTT.

The chain links TRBV24-1 to TRBJ1-2; 8 bases fit TRBD1. Germline V gene lookup returns CDR1 KGHDR and CDR2 SFDVKD. J gave up 5 bases and V 4 bases, and 5 bases lay outside the gene matches. The CDR3 consists of 14 residues. As DNA, the CDR3 is TGTGCCACCAGTGAAACAGGGGGGTCTTATGGCTACACCTTC. As protein: CATSETGGSYGYTF.